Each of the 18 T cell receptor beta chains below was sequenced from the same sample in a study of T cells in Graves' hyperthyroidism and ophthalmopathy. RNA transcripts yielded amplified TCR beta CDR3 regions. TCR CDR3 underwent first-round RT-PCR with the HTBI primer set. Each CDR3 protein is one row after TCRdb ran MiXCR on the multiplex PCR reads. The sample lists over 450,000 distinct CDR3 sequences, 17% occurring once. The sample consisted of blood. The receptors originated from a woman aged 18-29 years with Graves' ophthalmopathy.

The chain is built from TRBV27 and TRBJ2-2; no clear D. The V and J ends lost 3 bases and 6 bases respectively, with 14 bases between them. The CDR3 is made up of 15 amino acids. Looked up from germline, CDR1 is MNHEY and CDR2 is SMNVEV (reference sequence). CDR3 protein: CASSLEGLGAGELFF. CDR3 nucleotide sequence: TGTGCCAGCAGTTTGGAAGGGTTGGGCGCCGGGGAGCTGTTTTTT.

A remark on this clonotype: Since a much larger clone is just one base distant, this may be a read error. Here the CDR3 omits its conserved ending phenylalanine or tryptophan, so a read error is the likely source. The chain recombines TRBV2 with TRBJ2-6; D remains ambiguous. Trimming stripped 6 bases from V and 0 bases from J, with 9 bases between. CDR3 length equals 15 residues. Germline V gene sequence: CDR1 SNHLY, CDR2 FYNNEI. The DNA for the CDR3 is TGTGCCAGCAGGATGGAAAGCTCTGGGGCCAACGTCCTGACTTCC. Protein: CASRMESSGANVLTS.

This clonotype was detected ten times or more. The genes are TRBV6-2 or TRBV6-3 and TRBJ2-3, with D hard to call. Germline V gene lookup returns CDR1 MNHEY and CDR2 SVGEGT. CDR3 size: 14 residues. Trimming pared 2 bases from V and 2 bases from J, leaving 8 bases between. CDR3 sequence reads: CASSYLSYTDTQYF. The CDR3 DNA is TGTGCCAGCAGTTACCTTTCCTACACAGATACGCAGTATTTT.

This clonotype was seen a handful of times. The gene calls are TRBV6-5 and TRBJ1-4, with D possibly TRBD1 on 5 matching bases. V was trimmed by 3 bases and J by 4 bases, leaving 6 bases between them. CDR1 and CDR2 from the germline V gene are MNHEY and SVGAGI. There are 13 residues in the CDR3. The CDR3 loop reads CASSYRGNEKLFF. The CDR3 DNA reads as TGTGCCAGCAGTTATAGGGGTAATGAAAAACTGTTTTTT.

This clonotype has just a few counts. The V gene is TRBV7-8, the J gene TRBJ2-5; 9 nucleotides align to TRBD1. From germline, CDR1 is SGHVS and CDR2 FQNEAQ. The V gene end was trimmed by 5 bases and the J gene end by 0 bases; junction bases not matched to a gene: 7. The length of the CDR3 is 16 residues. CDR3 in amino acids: CASSAGTGIYQETQYF. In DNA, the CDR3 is TGTGCCAGCAGCGCGGGGACAGGGATTTACCAAGAGACCCAGTACTTC.

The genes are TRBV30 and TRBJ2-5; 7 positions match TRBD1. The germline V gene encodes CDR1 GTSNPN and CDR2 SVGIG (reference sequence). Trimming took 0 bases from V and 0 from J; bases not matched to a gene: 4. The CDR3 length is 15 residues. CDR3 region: CAWSVGQTYQETQYF. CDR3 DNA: TGTGCCTGGAGTGTGGGACAGACCTACCAAGAGACCCAGTACTTC. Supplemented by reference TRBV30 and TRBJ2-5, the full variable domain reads SQTIHQWPATLVQPVGSPLSLECTVEGTSNPNLYWYRQAAGRGLQLLFYSVGIGQISSEVPQNLSASRPQDRQFILSSKKLLLSDSGFYLCAWSVGQTYQETQYFGPGTRLLVL.

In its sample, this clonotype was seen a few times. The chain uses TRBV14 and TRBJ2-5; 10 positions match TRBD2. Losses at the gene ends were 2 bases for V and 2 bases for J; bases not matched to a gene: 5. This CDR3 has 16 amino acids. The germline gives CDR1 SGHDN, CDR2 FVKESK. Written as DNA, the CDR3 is TGTGCCAGCAGCCAACCAACTAGCGGGGCTCAAGAGACCCAGTACTTC. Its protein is CASSQPTSGAQETQYF.

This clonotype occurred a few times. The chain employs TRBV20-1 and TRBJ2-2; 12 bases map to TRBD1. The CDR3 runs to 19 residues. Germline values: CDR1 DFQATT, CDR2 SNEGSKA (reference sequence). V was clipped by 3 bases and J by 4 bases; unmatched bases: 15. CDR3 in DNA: TGCAGTGCTAGGTCCTATCCGGGACAGGGGGCGCAGGGCACCGGGGAGCTGTTTTTT. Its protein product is CSARSYPGQGAQGTGELFF.

CDR3 sequence (DNA): TGTGCCAGCAGCTTGGGCTCAAACAGGCCTATCCTGAACACTGAAGCTTTCTTT. Translating it yields CASSLGSNRPILNTEAFF. The chain recombines TRBV5-4 with TRBJ1-1; D is possibly TRBD1 (5 bases). The CDR3 has 18 amino acids. V lost 0 bases, J lost 0 bases, and 18 bases lay in between. Germline CDR1 and CDR2: SGHNT and YYREEE (reference sequence).

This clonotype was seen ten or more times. CDR3: CASSFGGGPPYEQYF. The CDR3 nucleotides read TGTGCCAGCAGCTTTGGAGGGGGACCTCCCTACGAGCAGTACTTC. V and J are TRBV5-8 and TRBJ2-7, with D perhaps matching TRBD1 or TRBD2 (6 bases each). CDR3 length: 15 amino acids. Germline CDR1 is SGHTS and CDR2 is YDEGEE. Trimming cost V 2 bases and J 2 bases, with 14 bases left between them.

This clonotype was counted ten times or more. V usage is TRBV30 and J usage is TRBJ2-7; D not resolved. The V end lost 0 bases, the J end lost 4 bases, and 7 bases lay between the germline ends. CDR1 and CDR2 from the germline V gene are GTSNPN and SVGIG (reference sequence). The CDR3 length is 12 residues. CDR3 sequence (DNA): TGTGCCTGGAGTGTCCAAGGATACGAGCAGTACTTC. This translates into CAWSVQGYEQYF.

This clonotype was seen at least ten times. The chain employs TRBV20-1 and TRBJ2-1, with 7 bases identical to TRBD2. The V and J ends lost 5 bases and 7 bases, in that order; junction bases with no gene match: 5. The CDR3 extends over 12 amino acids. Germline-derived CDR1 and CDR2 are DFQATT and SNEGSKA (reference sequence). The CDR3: CSAFMGGNEQFF. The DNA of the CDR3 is TGCAGTGCTTTTATGGGGGGGAATGAGCAGTTCTTC.

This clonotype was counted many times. CDR3 nucleotides: TGTGCCAGCAGTGAAGTTGGAGGGTACAATGAGCAGTTCTTC. Amino acids: CASSEVGGYNEQFF. The chain couples TRBV6-1 to TRBJ2-1, with a weak D call TRBD2 (6 bases). This CDR3 is 14 amino acids long. Germline CDR1 MNHNS, CDR2 SASEGT. Trimming took 1 base from V and 4 from J, leaving 8 bases between them.

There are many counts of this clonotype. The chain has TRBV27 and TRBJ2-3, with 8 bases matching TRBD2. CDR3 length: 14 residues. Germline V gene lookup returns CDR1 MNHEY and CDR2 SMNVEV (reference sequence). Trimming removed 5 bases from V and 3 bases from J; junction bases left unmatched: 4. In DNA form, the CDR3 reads TGTGCCAGCAGTCCCTTAGCGGGAACAGATACGCAGTATTTT. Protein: CASSPLAGTDTQYF.

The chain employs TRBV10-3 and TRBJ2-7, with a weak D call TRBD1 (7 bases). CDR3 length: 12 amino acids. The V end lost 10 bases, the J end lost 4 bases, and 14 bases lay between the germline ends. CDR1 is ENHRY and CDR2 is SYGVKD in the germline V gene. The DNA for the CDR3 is TGTGCCACAAGGCAGGGGGGATACGAGCAGTACTTC. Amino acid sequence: CATRQGGYEQYF.

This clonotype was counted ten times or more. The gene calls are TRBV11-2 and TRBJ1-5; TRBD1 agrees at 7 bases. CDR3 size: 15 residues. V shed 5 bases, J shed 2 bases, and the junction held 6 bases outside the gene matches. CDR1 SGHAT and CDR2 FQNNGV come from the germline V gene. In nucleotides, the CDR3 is TGTGCCAGCAGCCCCCGACAGGGTGGCAATCAGCCCCAGCATTTT. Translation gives CASSPRQGGNQPQHF. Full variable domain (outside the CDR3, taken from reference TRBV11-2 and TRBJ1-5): EAGVAQSPRYKIIEKRQSVAFWCNPISGHATLYWYQQILGQGPKLLIQFQNNGVVDDSQLPKDRFSAERLKGVDSTLKIQPAKLEDSAVYLCASSPRQGGNQPQHFGDGTRLSIL.

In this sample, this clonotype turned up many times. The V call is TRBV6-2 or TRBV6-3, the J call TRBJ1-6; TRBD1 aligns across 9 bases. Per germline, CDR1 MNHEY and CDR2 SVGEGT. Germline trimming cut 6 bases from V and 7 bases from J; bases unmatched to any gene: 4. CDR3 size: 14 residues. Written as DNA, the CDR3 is TGTGCCAGCAGGTTTGGACAGGGGAATTCACCCCTCCACTTT. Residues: CASRFGQGNSPLHF.

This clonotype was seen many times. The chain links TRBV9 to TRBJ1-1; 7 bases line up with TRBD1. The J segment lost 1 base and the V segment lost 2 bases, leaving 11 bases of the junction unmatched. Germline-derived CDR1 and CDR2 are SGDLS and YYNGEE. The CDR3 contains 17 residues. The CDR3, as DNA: TGTGCCAGCAGCGTCTGGGACAGAGCCGTAACGAACACTGAAGCTTTCTTT. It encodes CASSVWDRAVTNTEAFF. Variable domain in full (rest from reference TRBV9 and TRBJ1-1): DSGVTQTPKHLITATGQRVTLRCSPRSGDLSVYWYQQSLDQGLQFLIQYYNGEERAKGNILERFSAQQFPDLHSELNLSSLELGDSALYFCASSVWDRAVTNTEAFFGQGTRLTVV.